This T cell receptor beta chain is drawn from a study of blood T cell repertoires in COVID-19. Germline V CDR1 and CDR2: LNHNV, YYDKDF (reference sequence). V was shortened by 2 bases and J by 2 bases, with 12 bases between the two germline ends. This CDR3 is 15 amino acids long. Produced via immunoSEQ multiplex PCR; TCRdb's table is partial and in-frame only. The sample shows a few hundred thousand clones, roughly nine tenths of them seen only once. The clonotype was recovered from a man in his 70s with acute or convalescent COVID-19. Sequenced sample: peripheral blood. The J gene is TRBJ1-2, the V gene TRBV15; D remains ambiguous. The CDR3 region is CATSRQFAQNYGYTF. In DNA form, the CDR3 reads TGTGCCACCAGCAGACAGTTTGCACAGAACTATGGCTACACCTTC.